These 13 T cell receptor beta chains were all obtained from the same sample, sequenced in a study of T cells in Graves' hyperthyroidism and ophthalmopathy. Amplified regions were TCR beta CDR3 sequences from RNA transcripts. TCR CDR3 underwent first-round RT-PCR with the HTBI primer set. Each CDR3 protein is one row after TCRdb ran MiXCR on the multiplex PCR reads. Among around 690,000 distinct CDR3 sequences listed, about a fifth were seen once. Material for sequencing was blood. Every receptor here comes from a man younger than 40 with Graves' ophthalmopathy.

This clonotype was recorded many times. This sequence joins TRBV7-9 and TRBJ1-2; D is uncertain. The V and J ends lost 4 bases and 8 bases respectively, with 14 bases between them. Germline CDR1 SEHNR, CDR2 FQNEAQ (reference sequence). The CDR3 runs 13 residues. CDR3 bases: TGTGCCAGCAGCTCCAAGTCCAGAGGAGGCTACACCTTC. Translation gives CASSSKSRGGYTF.

This clonotype was observed at least ten times. The chain employs TRBV20-1 and TRBJ2-3; 11 positions match TRBD2. The ends lost 1 base at V and 0 bases at J; junction bases unmatched: 9. The CDR3 has 18 residues. Germline-derived CDR1 and CDR2 are DFQATT and SNEGSKA (reference sequence). CDR3 DNA: TGCAGTGCTAGAGCCCCGGGACTAGCGGAAGCTAGCACAGATACGCAGTATTTT. Residues: CSARAPGLAEASTDTQYF.

This clonotype came up a few times. The chain has TRBV15 and TRBJ2-3, with D unclear. Trimming left V 2 bases short and J 5 bases short, with 5 bases between. The CDR3 runs 12 residues. Germline V gene data show CDR1 as LNHNV and CDR2 as YYDKDF (reference sequence). The DNA of the CDR3 is TGTGCCACCAGCAGACTATTAGATACGCAGTATTTT. Translation: CATSRLLDTQYF.

This clonotype was picked up many times. The chain combines TRBV5-5 with TRBJ2-1, with TRBD1 matching over 10 bases. Germline loops: CDR1 SGHKS, CDR2 YYEKEE (reference sequence). Losses at the gene ends were 5 bases for V and 7 bases for J; bases not matched to a gene: 12. CDR3 length: 16 residues. In nucleotides, the CDR3 is TGTGCCAGCAGTCCTCGCAGCGGGACAGGGGCAAATGAGCAGTTCTTC. Translation gives CASSPRSGTGANEQFF.

The table lists this clonotype with many counts. V usage is TRBV6-1 and J usage is TRBJ2-5; TRBD1 is a possible D gene (6 bases). The germline CDR1 and CDR2 sequences are MNHNS and SASEGT. V lost 6 bases to trimming and J lost 1 base, with 18 bases between them. The CDR3 extends over 16 amino acids. This CDR3 is CASRPRVQGTQETQYF. The CDR3 DNA is TGTGCCAGCAGGCCTCGCGTGCAGGGGACCCAAGAGACCCAGTACTTC.

The DNA of the CDR3 is TGTGCCACCAGTGGCGGGCTCAGCCTTCGCTCCTACAATGAGCAGTTCTTC. As protein: CATSGGLSLRSYNEQFF. V and J are TRBV24-1 and TRBJ2-1, with a tentative D call TRBD2 (5 bases). Looked up from germline, CDR1 is KGHDR and CDR2 is SFDVKD. The ends were cut back, 5 bases at V and 0 bases at J, with 16 bases in the middle. CDR3 length: 17 amino acids.

The V gene is TRBV7-9, the J gene TRBJ2-2; D is possibly TRBD1 (6 bases). CDR3 size: 14 residues. Germline V gene sequence: CDR1 SEHNR, CDR2 FQNEAQ (reference sequence). Trimming shortened V by 5 bases and J by 5 bases, and 12 bases separated the two germline ends. Here the CDR3 reads CASSQGPGTGELFF. The CDR3 bases are TGTGCCAGCAGCCAGGGGCCCGGTACCGGGGAGCTGTTTTTT.

This chain uses TRBV20-1 with TRBJ1-1; D gene ambiguous. This CDR3 is 8 amino acids long. The germline V gene has CDR1 DFQATT and CDR2 SNEGSKA (reference sequence). With 7 bases removed from V and 11 bases from J, the gap between germline ends came to 8 bases. CDR3 residues: CSVPAAFF. The CDR3 DNA is TGCAGTGTGCCGGCCGCTTTCTTT.

J is TRBJ2-2 and V is TRBV6-1; tentatively, D is TRBD1 (5 bases). V was cut by 8 bases and J by 8 bases, with 18 bases left in between. CDR3 size: 14 residues. Germline V gene lookup returns CDR1 MNHNS and CDR2 SASEGT. The CDR3 here is CASGDGLKGGELFF. The DNA of the CDR3 is TGTGCCAGCGGAGACGGCCTGAAGGGGGGGGAGCTGTTTTTT.

The chain couples TRBV27 to TRBJ2-2; a possible D gene is TRBD2 (6 bases). The CDR3 covers 15 residues. With 2 bases removed from V and 6 bases from J, the gap between germline ends came to 13 bases. Germline V gives CDR1 MNHEY, CDR2 SMNVEV (reference sequence). This chain's CDR3 is CASSLDGSAAGELFF. In DNA form, the CDR3 reads TGTGCCAGCAGTTTAGACGGGAGCGCCGCCGGGGAGCTGTTTTTT.

V usage is TRBV13 and J usage is TRBJ2-7; 7 bases line up with TRBD2. Looked up from germline, CDR1 is PRHDT and CDR2 is FYEKMQ (reference sequence). This CDR3 region has 15 residues. The V segment lost 4 bases and the J segment 2 bases; nucleotides outside the gene matches: 8. The CDR3 DNA reads as TGTGCCAGCAGCTCGTTGACTGGGGGGGCCTACGAGCAGTACTTC. Translated, it gives CASSSLTGGAYEQYF.

The chain is built from TRBV4-2 and TRBJ1-2, with unresolved D. The germline gives CDR1 LGHNA, CDR2 YNFKEQ. Trimming shortened V by 0 bases and J by 6 bases, and 11 bases separated the two germline ends. This CDR3 is 14 amino acids long. CDR3 region: CASSQDSKGNGYTF. The CDR3 DNA sequence: TGTGCCAGCAGCCAAGATTCCAAAGGGAATGGCTACACCTTC.

This clonotype was detected many times. The rearrangement joins TRBV28 to TRBJ2-7; 10 bases are shared with TRBD2. V was pared by 4 bases and J by 2 bases, with 8 bases of the junction left unmatched. This CDR3 has 16 amino acids. CDR1 MDHEN and CDR2 SYDVKM come from the germline V gene. The CDR3 nucleotides read TGTGCCAGCAGTTCTGAACTAGCGGGACCAGCCTACGAGCAGTACTTC. Translating gives CASSSELAGPAYEQYF.